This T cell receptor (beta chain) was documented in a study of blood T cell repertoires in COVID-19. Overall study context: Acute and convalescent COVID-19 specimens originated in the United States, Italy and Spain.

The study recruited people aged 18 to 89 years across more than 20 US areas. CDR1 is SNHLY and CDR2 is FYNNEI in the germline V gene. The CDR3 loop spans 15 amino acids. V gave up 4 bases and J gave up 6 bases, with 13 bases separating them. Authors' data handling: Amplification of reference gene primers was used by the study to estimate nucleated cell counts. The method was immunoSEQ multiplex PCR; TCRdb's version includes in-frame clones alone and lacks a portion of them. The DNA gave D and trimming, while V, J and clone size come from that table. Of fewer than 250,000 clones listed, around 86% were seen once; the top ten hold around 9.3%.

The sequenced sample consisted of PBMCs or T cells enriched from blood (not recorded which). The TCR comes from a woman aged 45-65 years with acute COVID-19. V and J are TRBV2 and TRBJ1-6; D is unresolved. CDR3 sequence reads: CASSVVRQINSPLHF. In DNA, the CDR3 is TGTGCCAGCAGTGTAGTGAGGCAGATTAATTCACCCCTCCACTTT.